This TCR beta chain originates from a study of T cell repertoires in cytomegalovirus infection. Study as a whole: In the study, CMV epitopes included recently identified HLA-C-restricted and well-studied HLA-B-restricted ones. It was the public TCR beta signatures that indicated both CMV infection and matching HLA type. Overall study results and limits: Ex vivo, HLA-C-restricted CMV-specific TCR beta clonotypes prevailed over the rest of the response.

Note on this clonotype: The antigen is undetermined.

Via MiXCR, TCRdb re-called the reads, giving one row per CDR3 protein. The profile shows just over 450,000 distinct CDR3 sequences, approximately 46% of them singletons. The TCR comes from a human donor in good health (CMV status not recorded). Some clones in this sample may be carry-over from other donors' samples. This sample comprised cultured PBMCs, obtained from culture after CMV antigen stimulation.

The CDR3 bases are TGTGCCAGCAGCCCAGATGCGGGCACAGATACGCAGTATTTT. Translated: CASSPDAGTDTQYF. The rearrangement joins TRBV7-6 to TRBJ2-3; D not resolved. The length of the CDR3 is 14 residues. The V gene's germline CDR1 is SGHVS and CDR2 FNYEAQ. The V end was cut by 5 bases, the J end by 1 base, with 10 bases between.